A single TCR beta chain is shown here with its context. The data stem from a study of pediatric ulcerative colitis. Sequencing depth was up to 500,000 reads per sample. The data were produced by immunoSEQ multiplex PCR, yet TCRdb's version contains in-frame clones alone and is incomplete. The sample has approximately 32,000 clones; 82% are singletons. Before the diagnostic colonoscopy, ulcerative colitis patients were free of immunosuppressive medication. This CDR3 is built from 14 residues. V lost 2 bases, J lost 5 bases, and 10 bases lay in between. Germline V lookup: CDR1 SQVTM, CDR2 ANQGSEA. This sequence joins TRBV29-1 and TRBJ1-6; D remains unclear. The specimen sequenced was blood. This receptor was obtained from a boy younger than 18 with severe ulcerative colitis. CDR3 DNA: TGCAGCGTTGAAATCCTGTCGGATAATTCACCCCTCCACTTT. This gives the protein CSVEILSDNSPLHF.